This is a list of T cell receptor beta chains from one sample in a study of blood T cells in healthy people across ages. One entry per CDR3 protein, called by TCRdb with MiXCR from the 5' RACE reads. The sample shows some 700,000 distinct CDR3 sequences, roughly two fifths of them seen only once. The sequenced material came from blood. The receptors originated from a woman in her sixties or seventies in good health. Each CDR3 is given with its conserved first and last residue. The order of the fields is J gene, clone size, CDR3 length, D gene, V gene, CDR3 protein, CDR3 DNA. D genes are given only for firm matches. A row's size may be missing; if present it is once, few, many or a size class.

>TRBJ2-7|many|14|TRBD2|TRBV27
CASSPGLAGYEQYF
TGTGCCAGCAGTCCTGGACTAGCGGGTTACGAGCAGTACTTC
>TRBJ2-7|NA|14|TRBD1|TRBV28
CASHGTGGSYEQYF
TGTGCCAGCCATGGGACAGGGGGCTCCTACGAGCAGTACTTC
>TRBJ2-1|NA|15|NA|TRBV7-9
CAINQDYPEGNEQFF
TGTGCCATAAACCAAGACTACCCGGAGGGTAATGAGCAGTTCTTC
>TRBJ2-3|NA|15|TRBD2|TRBV5-1
CASQRGSRRADTQYF
TGCGCCAGCCAGCGGGGGTCCCGGAGGGCAGATACGCAGTATTTT
>TRBJ1-1|few|14|NA|TRBV12-3/TRBV12-4
CASSLANRAFEAFF
TGTGCCAGCAGTTTAGCGAACAGGGCCTTTGAAGCTTTCTTT
>TRBJ2-3|once|15|NA|TRBV12-3/TRBV12-4
CASSPMEGATDTQYF
TGTGCCAGCAGCCCTATGGAGGGGGCCACAGATACGCAGTATTTT
>TRBJ1-4|NA|12|TRBD1|TRBV10-3
CAIEGGDEKLFF
TGTGCCATCGAAGGGGGCGATGAAAAACTGTTTTTT
>TRBJ2-5|NA|17|NA|TRBV24-1
CATSGGSGTSLQETQYF
TGTGCCACCAGTGGTGGGTCCGGGACGTCGCTTCAAGAGACCCAGTACTTC
>TRBJ2-3|many|17|TRBD2|TRBV7-2
CASSFAGLAGGTDTQYF
TGTGCCAGCAGCTTTGCAGGACTAGCGGGAGGCACAGATACGCAGTATTTT
>TRBJ2-1|many|16|TRBD2|TRBV4-1
CASSQEWLAGGSLQFF
TGCGCCAGCAGCCAAGAGTGGCTAGCGGGGGGGAGTTTGCAGTTCTTC
>TRBJ2-7|many|14|TRBD1|TRBV7-2
CASSFRTGAHEQYF
TGTGCCAGCAGCTTCAGGACAGGGGCCCACGAGCAGTACTTC
>TRBJ1-1|NA|13|NA|TRBV5-1
CASSLFSNTEAFF
TGCGCCAGCAGCTTGTTTTCAAACACTGAAGCTTTCTTT
>TRBJ2-3|many|14|NA|TRBV14
CASSPLTGTDTQYF
TGTGCCAGCAGCCCACTTACAGGCACAGATACGCAGTATTTT
>TRBJ2-7|NA|13|NA|TRBV20-1
CSAPLDTDYEQYF
TGCAGTGCCCCACTAGATACGGACTACGAGCAGTACTTC
>TRBJ1-4|NA|15|TRBD1|TRBV3-1
CASSQTGGIGEKLFF
TGTGCCAGCAGCCAAACAGGGGGGATCGGTGAAAAACTGTTTTTT
>TRBJ2-7|NA|14|NA|TRBV7-2
CASSLGFLYYEQYF
TGTGCCAGCAGCTTGGGGTTTCTCTACTACGAGCAGTACTTC
>TRBJ1-4|once|16|NA|TRBV15
CATSRGGGIANEKLFF
TGTGCCACCAGCAGAGGCGGCGGAATAGCTAATGAAAAACTGTTTTTT
>TRBJ1-6|NA|15|TRBD1|TRBV4-3
CASSQDGQGASPLHF
TGCGCCAGCAGCCAAGATGGTCAGGGGGCTTCACCCCTCCACTTT
>TRBJ2-1|few|19|TRBD2|TRBV20-1
CSARRTSGGLPSSYNEQFF
TGCAGTGCTAGAAGGACTAGCGGGGGACTTCCTAGCTCCTACAATGAGCAGTTCTTC
>TRBJ2-1|NA|14|NA|TRBV20-1
CSARRPGEGNEQFF
TGCAGTGCTAGACGACCCGGAGAAGGCAATGAGCAGTTCTTC
>TRBJ1-6|NA|14|NA|TRBV11-2
CASSADSYNSPLHF
TGTGCCAGCAGCGCGGACAGTTATAATTCACCCCTCCACTTT
>TRBJ1-2|many|14|NA|TRBV12-3/TRBV12-4
CASSSGRLSYGYTF
TGTGCCAGCAGTTCGGGACGGTTAAGCTATGGCTACACCTTC
>TRBJ2-3|NA|16|NA|TRBV10-3
CAIREDRGSSTDTQYF
TGTGCCATCAGGGAAGACAGAGGGTCTAGCACAGATACGCAGTATTTT
>TRBJ2-6|many|17|NA|TRBV4-3
CASSPRLGTSGANVLTF
TGCGCCAGCAGCCCGCGATTGGGTACTTCTGGGGCCAACGTCCTGACTTTC
>TRBJ1-5|NA|16|TRBD1|TRBV6-6
CASSGPGQGNNQPQHF
TGTGCCAGCAGTGGCCCCGGACAGGGCAACAATCAGCCCCAGCATTTT
>TRBJ2-7|NA|15|NA|TRBV7-2
CASSPGGASTYEQYF
TGTGCCAGCAGCCCAGGGGGGGCTAGTACCTACGAGCAGTACTTC
>TRBJ2-7|NA|14|TRBD1|TRBV18
CASSPRGQGDEQYF
TGTGCCAGCTCACCGAGGGGACAGGGGGACGAGCAGTACTTC
>TRBJ2-7|NA|13|NA|TRBV29-1
CSVEVGGPYEQYF
TGCAGCGTTGAAGTCGGGGGGCCTTACGAGCAGTACTTC
>TRBJ2-7|many|14|NA|TRBV10-3
CAISETGPAYEQYF
TGTGCCATCAGTGAGACGGGGCCAGCCTACGAGCAGTACTTC
>TRBJ1-6|NA|15|TRBD1|TRBV16
CASSGAGQSNSPLHF
TGTGCCAGCAGCGGCGCGGGACAGTCCAATTCACCCCTCCACTTT
>TRBJ2-5|NA|14|NA|TRBV10-3
CAISEGIVRETQYF
TGTGCCATCAGTGAGGGGATAGTTAGAGAGACCCAGTACTTC
>TRBJ1-6|NA|14|NA|TRBV6-5
CASSNDGGSSPLHF
TGTGCCAGCAGCAACGACGGGGGCAGTTCACCCCTCCACTTT
>TRBJ2-7|NA|16|TRBD2|TRBV6-6
CASSKLIAGGGNEQYF
TGTGCCAGCAGTAAACTCATAGCGGGGGGTGGAAATGAGCAGTACTTC
>TRBJ2-7|once|13|TRBD2|TRBV19
CASSWASGSEQYF
TGTGCCAGTAGTTGGGCTAGCGGGAGCGAGCAGTACTTC
>TRBJ2-5|many|13|NA|TRBV15
CATSIFHQETQYF
TGTGCCACCAGCATTTTCCACCAAGAGACCCAGTACTTC
>TRBJ2-1|NA|16|NA|TRBV5-1
CASSLLSPGSGNEQFF
TGCGCCAGCAGCTTGCTGAGCCCAGGGTCCGGGAATGAGCAGTTCTTC
>TRBJ2-3|NA|15|TRBD2|TRBV20-1
CSARVAGGLTDTQYF
TGCAGTGCTAGAGTCGCGGGGGGGCTGACAGATACGCAGTATTTT
>TRBJ2-7|NA|16|NA|TRBV28
CASSLSRGDPRYEQYF
TGTGCCAGCAGTTTATCGCGCGGGGACCCCAGGTACGAGCAGTACTTC
>TRBJ1-1|NA|15|NA|TRBV25-1
CASSEYPDMNTEAFF
TGTGCCAGCAGTGAATATCCCGACATGAACACTGAAGCTTTCTTT
>TRBJ2-7|few|13|NA|TRBV2
CASEGGYYNEQYF
TGTGCCAGCGAGGGGGGATATTACAATGAGCAGTACTTC
>TRBJ1-1|NA|12|TRBD1|TRBV6-6
CASSFPQGDAFF
TGTGCCAGCAGTTTTCCCCAGGGGGATGCTTTCTTT
>TRBJ2-7|NA|14|NA|TRBV20-1
CSARGPSVTYEQYF
TGCAGTGCTAGAGGCCCTAGCGTCACCTACGAGCAGTACTTC
>TRBJ1-1|few|15|NA|TRBV18
CASSPRAGPNTEAFF
TGTGCCAGCTCACCACGGGCAGGGCCGAACACTGAAGCTTTCTTT
>TRBJ2-7|many|16|TRBD2|TRBV9
CAGYKDRAGGTYEQYF
TGTGCCGGCTATAAGGATAGAGCGGGAGGGACCTACGAGCAGTACTTC
>TRBJ2-3|few|15|TRBD1|TRBV7-9
CASSQRDRGQDTQYF
TGTGCCAGCAGCCAACGGGACAGGGGGCAAGATACGCAGTATTTT
>TRBJ1-1|NA|16|TRBD1|TRBV10-3
CAITPSQGVGDTEAFF
TGTGCCATCACCCCTAGCCAGGGGGTAGGGGACACTGAAGCTTTCTTT
>TRBJ1-6|NA|14|NA|TRBV3-1
CASSQMETNSPLHF
TGTGCCAGCAGCCAGATGGAGACGAATTCACCCCTCCACTTT